Described below is a single T cell receptor beta chain sequence and its context. This clone was counted a single time. Its cognate antigen has yet to be identified. Per-base quality was not reported, and no clone a single base away is much larger than it. According to the germline V gene, CDR1 reads SGHRS and CDR2 reads YFSETQ. Germline trimming amounts to 2 bases on V and 2 bases on J, with 0 as the count of junction bases outside the gene matches. The CDR3 spans 14 residues, from the cysteine through the phenylalanine. The only DNA kept is the CDR3, 42 bases in frame from the first base. The record originates from a study of cytomegalovirus exposure and HLA in healthy donors (dated by TCRdb to 2015 to 2018). Some background on the complete study: An earlier analysis of roughly 500 of the donors reported 276 Gb of sequence data and 90 million to 120 million unique TCR beta sequences obtained from approximately 180 million T cells. An early release covering roughly 580 HLA-typed donors comprised about 290 gigabases of sequencing data and 65 million to 100 million unique TCR sequences. Of the roughly 400 genotyped donors, around 81% fell in the genetic ancestry cluster associated with self-reported Caucasian donors. The aim of the study was to test whether cataloging public T cell receptors could identify signatures of past pathogen exposure. Using immunosequencing, the study profiled T cell repertoires from 666 subjects and related those repertoires to cytomegalovirus serostatus. A separate validation cohort of roughly 120 different subjects was used in addition to the roughly 670-subject first cohort. To predict cytomegalovirus infection status, the study combined high-throughput TCR immunosequencing, statistical association of individual TCRs with disease status, and machine learning. In a later analysis, previously published TCR beta repertoires from several hundred donors were re-analyzed and high-resolution HLA genotyping was added so that TCR occurrence patterns could be studied. In the later analysis, no new phenotypic data were used to find candidate immune exposures; instead, reliance was placed on TCR beta sequences and their occurrence across donors. An earlier analysis of approximately 500 of the donors applied high-throughput TCR beta sequencing to assess whether each TCR beta V gene segment acted as functional or pseudogenic. Donor age, sex, ethnicity and CMV serostatus were compiled alongside the repertoire data. In a later genetic analysis, genome-wide SNP genotypes for about three fifths of the 666 donors were used, and that subset was treated as a discovery cohort. Every discovery cohort repertoire had been produced on one sequencing platform. HLA typing covered class I and class II loci at four-digit resolution. The number of typed donors differed by locus: roughly 629-640 for A, B, C, DRB1 and DQB1; approximately 520 for DQA1; approximately 600 for DPA1; and around 450 for DPB1. A handful of DR-DQ haplotypes were handled as single units for association and clustering because linkage in the cohort was strong. Among about 360 genotyped donors of the cohort, an average of roughly 240,000 unique TCR beta nucleotide sequences were sequenced per donor, roughly 20% of them non-productive. Overall study outcomes, separate from this receptor: A later analysis found that TCR association rates varied across HLA loci, with DRB1 alleles showing the most associated TCRs and HLA-C alleles the fewest. A few of the identified cytomegalovirus-associated TCR beta chains were confirmed in vitro to be specific for cytomegalovirus antigens. A later analysis associated 16,951 TCR beta sequences with specific HLA alleles at a false discovery rate of 0.05. The study gave a list of 150 to 200 TCR beta chains associated with cytomegalovirus. The classifier was reported to diagnose cytomegalovirus status with high specificity and sensitivity in both the original cohort and the validation cohort. The earlier analysis of about 600 of the donors excluded roughly 16 rarely observed V segments, including chromosome 9 orphons, because counts were too low. Compared with the 666-donor mean, donors in an Asian-associated ancestry cluster had fewer N-insertions in productive TCRs, according to a later genetic analysis. The authors suggested that the approach could potentially be extended to other disease states and immunological phenotypes. According to a later analysis, most CMV-associated TCR beta chains appeared to be HLA-restricted, and the HLA associations seemed to be driven largely by CMV exposure. A later analysis found that HLA-associated TCR beta chains were more clonally expanded and had lower generation probabilities than equally common non-associated chains. Linkage disequilibrium might explain the correlated functional status among segregating V segments, but an unknown experimental factor could not be excluded. Most TCR sequences were observed very rarely across donors, whereas some public TCRs were present in many individuals. In a later genetic analysis, a missense DCLRE1C variant was associated with V-gene and J-gene trimming of TCR beta chains, and the association was replicated in an independent cohort. An earlier analysis of approximately 590 of the donors showed that most TCR beta V segments appeared in productive rearrangements either about 90% or about 30% of the time, which broadly matched IMGT annotations. A further reported finding was that TCR beta sequences accurately predicted the HLA-A and HLA-B alleles for most subjects in the first cohort. According to a later analysis, parvovirus B19, influenza, CMV and Epstein-Barr virus appeared linked to several top co-occurrence clusters. Presence/absence analyses assumed roughly uniform sequencing depth across donors, an assumption that may not hold. Because HLA typing was unavailable for some donors at each locus, only the typed subset was used in association tests. Immune exposure information for the cohort was limited to CMV serostatus. Only TCR beta chains were sequenced in this cohort, and the absence of alpha or paired-chain data limited detectable features. When HLA alleles, especially DR and DQ, strongly co-occurred, attributing TCR associations to individual alleles was difficult. A cluster of highly shared sequence variants was judged likely to be a technical artifact of the sequencing pipeline. The 87-base-pair reads could not distinguish some IMGT-functional V segments, including TRBV6-2 and TRBV6-3, so those segments were excluded.

The library relied on the immunoSEQ multiplex PCR assay. For the multiplex PCR, a mixture combining 60 forward primers for TCR Vbeta segments and 13 reverse primers for TCR Jbeta segments was used. The CDR3 region of rearranged TCR beta genes was amplified from genomic DNA by a multiplex PCR assay. The Illumina HiSeq System was used to sequence the amplified TCR beta libraries as 87-base-pair reads. In the paper's pipeline: Across the roughly 700 repertoires, a later analysis counted approximately 83 million unique TCR beta chains, roughly 11 million of which were shared by at least two donors. Raw reads were error-corrected and collapsed into unique sequences with a nearest-neighbor algorithm that merged closely related sequences to remove PCR and sequencing errors. CDR3 sequences were aligned to IMGT reference sequences to assign V, D and J gene segments. Each retained sequence needed at least a six-nucleotide match to both a V gene segment and a J gene segment. A rearrangement counted as productive if the CDR3 had no stop codons and remained in frame with V and J, and every other rearrangement counted as non-productive. Following IMGT convention, CDR3 was defined as the stretch from the second conserved V-encoded cysteine to the conserved J-encoded phenylalanine. Sequences without an unambiguous match to a single V gene segment were excluded from the earlier analysis of almost 600 of the donors. An earlier analysis of 587 of the donors classified V segments as functional when productive rearrangements were above 56.7% and as segregating when the standard deviation between donors was above 5%. A statistical classification framework was built to diagnose cytomegalovirus status from the catalog of TCR beta chain sequences. In a later analysis, V and J genes were assigned by comparing TCR nucleotide sequences against IMGT/GENE-DB human TR gene sequences. The TCRdist pipeline was used in a later analysis to assign CDR3 sequences and most-parsimonious VDJ recombination scenarios. In a later analysis, every TCR beta chain was defined by the combination of its CDR3 amino acid sequence and its V-gene family, and reads without a unique V-gene family were dropped. In a later analysis, 450 to 600 highly shared, low-generation-probability nucleotide sequences were removed to address suspected cross-contamination and a sequencing artifact. In a later analysis, a clonal expansion index for each public chain was calculated from normalized within-repertoire ranks of inferred template counts. Generation probabilities in a later analysis came from a VDJ recombination model fitted to out-of-frame rearrangements, and those results were checked against IGoR. In a later analysis, hypergeometric tests were used to score TCR-TCR, TCR-HLA and TCR-CMV co-occurrence, with a repertoire-size bias correction applied to TCR pairs. To estimate false discovery rates, a later analysis permuted the HLA or CMV assignments 20 times. In a later analysis, co-occurring TCRs were grouped using DBSCAN, with TCRdist sequence similarity added in when clustering inside HLA-allele-positive subsets. Repertoires with fewer than 30,000 or more than 120,000 public chains, plus five repertoires with anomalous nucleotide sharing, were excluded from co-occurrence clustering. Drawn from immuneACCESS, this table holds only the in-frame rearrangements with V and J called that TCRdb kept. Clones are partly lost; checked studies trace under half to an unresolved V gene and leave the rest unexplained. V and J calls plus clone size are reproduced from that table; the DNA served to infer D and trimming. The sample table contains roughly 120,000 clones; only one count was recorded for around 85% of them. Roughly 6.2% of the sample is in the top ten clones.

In total, roughly 670 healthy bone marrow donors made up the cohort. All cohort members were sampled while nominally healthy, although unrecorded immune exposures were likely present. The donor was CMV seropositive and was included in the group of 250 to 350 seropositive cohort members. Each donor provided a peripheral blood sample, and peripheral blood mononuclear cells were used for TCR beta sequencing. The Qiagen DNeasy Blood Extraction Kit was used to extract genomic DNA from the blood cell samples. Sequenced material: PBMCs. This TCR came from a man aged 30 to 45 in good health and CMV-seropositive. The chain is assembled from TRBV5-1 and TRBJ2-1, with TRBD1 identical over 8 junction bases. Read as DNA, the sequence is TGCGCCAGCAGCTTCAGGGGGCCCTACAATGAGCAGTTCTTC. This codes for CASSFRGPYNEQFF.